The 29 T cell receptor beta chains below come from one sample, sequenced in a study of CD8+ T cells in alopecia areata. It was cDNA, reverse transcribed from extracted RNA, that served as the sequencing template. Profiled with immunoSEQ multiplex PCR; TCRdb holds only in-frame clones, not every one. Among around 150,000 clones, roughly four fifths were seen once, and the ten largest hold roughly 25%. Described treatment: oral pan-JAK inhibitor, 5-10 mg twice daily. The material sequenced was CD8+ T cells sorted from blood, taken at week 4, from a patient treated with tofacitinib. The receptors here all came from a human donor with alopecia areata.

The chain joins TRBV27 to TRBJ2-7; D is perhaps TRBD1 (6 bases). Germline V CDR1 and CDR2: MNHEY, SMNVEV (reference sequence). With 5 bases removed from V and 2 bases from J, the gap between germline ends came to 10 bases. This CDR3 is 13 amino acids long. CDR3 sequence (DNA): TGTGCCAGCAGTAGACGGACAGCCTACGAGCAGTACTTC. Encoded protein: CASSRRTAYEQYF.

This clone has only one observation. The chain uses TRBV7-6 and TRBJ1-1; D is unresolved. The CDR3 spans 12 residues. CDR1 is SGHVS, CDR2 FNYEAQ, per germline. V was shortened by 3 bases and J by 0 bases, with 2 bases between the two germline ends. The CDR3 DNA follows: TGTGCCAGCAGCTTGGTGAACACTGAAGCTTTCTTT. It specifies CASSLVNTEAFF.

Written as DNA, the CDR3 is TGCGCCAGCAGCCTCCTCGGGGTGGTCACTGAAGCTTTCTTT. Translating gives CASSLLGVVTEAFF. The chain uses TRBV5-1 and TRBJ1-1; no definite D call. Germline V gene lookup returns CDR1 SGHRS and CDR2 YFSETQ. Trimming took 4 bases from V and 4 from J, leaving 14 bases between them. This CDR3 comprises 14 residues.

The chain employs TRBV9 and TRBJ2-1; D not certain. The germline gives CDR1 SGDLS, CDR2 YYNGEE. Trimming left V 7 bases short and J 5 bases short, with 16 bases between. The CDR3 length is 14 residues. CDR3 sequence: CASAYRPEDNEQFF. In DNA, the CDR3 is TGTGCCAGCGCGTATCGACCCGAGGACAATGAGCAGTTCTTC.

The chain joins TRBV7-8 to TRBJ2-7, with 8 bases lining up with TRBD1. From germline, CDR1 is SGHVS and CDR2 FQNEAQ. The V and J ends lost 4 bases and 2 bases, in that order; junction bases with no gene match: 7. The CDR3 has 15 residues. The CDR3 DNA reads TGTGCCAGCAGCTCTCCGGGACAGGACACCTACGAGCAGTACTTC. Translating it yields CASSSPGQDTYEQYF.

The rearrangement links TRBV4-3 to TRBJ2-1; 13 bases align to TRBD2. After removal of 3 bases from V and 0 bases from J, the junction contained 5 bases not matched to a gene. The CDR3 runs to 18 residues. Germline CDR1 reads LGHNA; CDR2 reads YSLEER. The chain's CDR3 is CASSHRTSGGSSYNEQFF. DNA of the CDR3: TGCGCCAGCAGCCACCGGACTAGCGGGGGCAGCTCCTACAATGAGCAGTTCTTC.

The V gene is TRBV11-2, the J gene TRBJ2-3; no definite D call. Germline assignment: CDR1 SGHAT and CDR2 FQNNGV. CDR3 length: 13 amino acids. V shed 1 base and J shed 4 bases, with 6 bases lying between them. CDR3 bases: TGTGCCAGCAGCTTAGTTTCGCCAGATACGCAGTATTTT. Residues: CASSLVSPDTQYF.

The CDR3 bases are TGTGCCATTTCGTTGACCGGGACCCCGATAGGACTAGCGGGGGGGACGGGCACAGATACGCAGTATTTT. It translates to CAISLTGTPIGLAGGTGTDTQYF. The rearrangement joins TRBV6-7 to TRBJ2-3; 15 nucleotides match TRBD2. TRBV6-7 is an ORF, and what it does is uncertain. V was clipped by 10 bases and J by 1 base; unmatched bases: 27. The CDR3 runs to 23 residues.

This clone was counted between two and nine times. V is TRBV7-9 and J is TRBJ2-3, with 11 bases that match TRBD2. CDR3 length equals 16 residues. The trim removed 5 bases at V and 2 bases at J, leaving 6 bases unmatched. Germline V gene sequence: CDR1 SEHNR, CDR2 FQNEAQ (reference sequence). This CDR3 reads CASSPGTSGYTDTQYF. The CDR3 DNA is TGTGCCAGCAGCCCAGGGACTAGCGGATACACAGATACGCAGTATTTT. The full variable domain, with the rest looked up from reference TRBV7-9 and TRBJ2-3, is DTGVSQNPRHKITKRGQNVTFRCDPISEHNRLYWYRQTLGQGPEFLTYFQNEAQLEKSRLLSDRFSAERPKGSFSTLEIQRTEQGDSAMYLCASSPGTSGYTDTQYFGPGTRLTVL.

This sequence joins TRBV7-9 and TRBJ1-2; TRBD1 matches at 7 bases. The CDR3 length is 12 residues. V trimming: 6 bases; J trimming: 6 bases; junction bases outside the gene matches: 4. Germline CDR1 is SEHNR and CDR2 is FQNEAQ (reference sequence). CDR3 coding DNA: TGTGCCAGCAGTAAGGGGGCGGATGGCTACACCTTC. Translated: CASSKGADGYTF.

This clone was detected only once. This chain connects TRBV7-6 to TRBJ2-5; no definite D call. Germline-derived CDR1 and CDR2 are SGHVS and FNYEAQ. The CDR3 totals 14 residues. V lost 0 bases and J 1 base, leaving 6 bases between the germline ends. The CDR3 reads CASSLAPRQETQYF. DNA for the CDR3: TGTGCCAGCAGCTTAGCGCCCCGCCAAGAGACCCAGTACTTC. The complete variable domain, with remaining parts taken from reference TRBV7-6 and TRBJ2-5, reads GAGVSQSPRYKVTKRGQDVALRCDPISGHVSLYWYRQALGQGPEFLTYFNYEAQQDKSGLPNDRFSAERPEGSISTLTIQRTEQRDSAMYRCASSLAPRQETQYFGPGTRLLVL.

This chain uses TRBV4-1 with TRBJ2-3; D may be TRBD1 or TRBD2 (5 bases each). CDR1 MGHRA and CDR2 YSYEKL come from the germline V gene. Deletions cut 4 bases from V and 1 base from J, with 12 bases between. The CDR3 is 15 amino acids. The CDR3 DNA sequence: TGCGCCAGCAGCCCTGGGTTGGGGGGCACAGATACGCAGTATTTT. Protein product: CASSPGLGGTDTQYF.

V and J are TRBV4-1 and TRBJ2-7, with 8 bases matching TRBD1. This CDR3 contains 16 residues. Germline CDR1 and CDR2: MGHRA and YSYEKL. The V segment lost 0 bases and the J segment 4 bases; nucleotides outside the gene matches: 8. The CDR3: CASSQERTGIGYEQYF. For the CDR3, the DNA is TGCGCCAGCAGCCAAGAACGGACAGGGATTGGGTACGAGCAGTACTTC.

This clone was counted between two and nine times. The chain combines TRBV29-1 with TRBJ1-4; D unclear. Germline V gene data show CDR1 as SQVTM and CDR2 as ANQGSEA. V was cut by 6 bases and J by 8 bases, with 7 bases left in between. There are 10 residues in the CDR3. The CDR3 spells CSVGKEKLFF. For the CDR3, the DNA is TGCAGCGTGGGGAAAGAAAAACTGTTTTTT.

The chain combines TRBV7-2 with TRBJ2-7, with D possibly matching TRBD1 (5 bases). CDR1 is SGHTA and CDR2 is FQGNSA in the germline V gene. The CDR3 extends over 14 amino acids. Trimming removed 4 bases from V and 2 bases from J, with 12 bases in between. Here the CDR3 DNA reads TGTGCCAGCAGCTCCACAGGCCCCACCTACGAGCAGTACTTC. Amino acids: CASSSTGPTYEQYF.

The rearrangement links TRBV2 to TRBJ1-2, with TRBD1 matching over 7 bases. The germline V gene has CDR1 SNHLY and CDR2 FYNNEI. J gave up 2 bases and V 2 bases, and 2 bases lay outside the gene matches. This CDR3 spans 14 amino acids. The CDR3 DNA follows: TGTGCCAGCAGTGAACCGACAGGGAACTATGGCTACACCTTC. Its protein is CASSEPTGNYGYTF. Together with reference TRBV2 and TRBJ1-2, the CDR3 gives the full variable domain: EPEVTQTPSHQVTQMGQEVILRCVPISNHLYFYWYRQILGQKVEFLVSFYNNEISEKSEIFDDQFSVERPDGSNFTLKIRSTKLEDSAMYFCASSEPTGNYGYTFGSGTRLTVV.

The chain employs TRBV29-1 and TRBJ2-1, with 9 bases fitting TRBD2. The CDR3 contains 15 residues. V dropped 5 bases and J dropped 0; count of bases not matched to a gene: 5. Germline CDR1 is SQVTM and CDR2 is ANQGSEA. CDR3 sequence reads: CSVSSGEISYNEQFF. The CDR3 bases are TGCAGCGTTTCTAGCGGGGAGATCTCCTACAATGAGCAGTTCTTC.

The chain is built from TRBV11-1 and TRBJ2-1, with D maybe TRBD2 (5 bases). There are 17 residues in the CDR3. Germline V lookup: CDR1 SGHAT, CDR2 FQDESV (reference sequence). V was cut by 5 bases and J by 0 bases, with 17 bases left in between. The CDR3 region is CASSPLSAMSSYNEQFF. CDR3 bases: TGTGCCAGCAGCCCTCTTAGCGCTATGAGCTCCTACAATGAGCAGTTCTTC.

This sequence joins TRBV6-5 and TRBJ2-5, with D maybe TRBD2 (5 bases). The J call could be wrong; TRBJ2-7 is a better fit for the DNA end. The CDR3 contains 14 residues. Germline CDR1 MNHEY, CDR2 SVGAGI. Written as DNA, the CDR3 is TGTGCCAGCAGTTTGACACTAGACTCCTACGAGCAGTACTTC. Its protein is CASSLTLDSYEQYF.

CDR3 bases: TGTGCCAGCAGCCCCCTGGTATCCTCCACAGATACGCAGTATTTT. The encoded protein is CASSPLVSSTDTQYF. The rearrangement joins TRBV7-9 to TRBJ2-3, with unresolved D. CDR3 length equals 15 residues. Between the trimmed V and J ends, which lost 5 bases and 2 bases, there was a span of 14 bases. Germline values: CDR1 SEHNR, CDR2 FQNEAQ (reference sequence). Drawing the rest from reference TRBV7-9 and TRBJ2-3, the complete variable domain is DTGVSQNPRHKITKRGQNVTFRCDPISEHNRLYWYRQTLGQGPEFLTYFQNEAQLEKSRLLSDRFSAERPKGSFSTLEIQRTEQGDSAMYLCASSPLVSSTDTQYFGPGTRLTVL.

This chain links TRBV6-1 with TRBJ1-6; no clear D. The CDR3 is made up of 9 amino acids. Per germline, CDR1 MNHNS and CDR2 SASEGT. The CDR3 spells CVLNSPLHF. CDR3 nucleotide sequence: TGTGTTCTTAATTCACCCCTCCACTTT.

The V gene is TRBV4-1, the J gene TRBJ2-2; 9 bases match TRBD2. The length of the CDR3 is 16 residues. Trimming removed 0 bases from V and 3 bases from J; junction bases left unmatched: 2. Germline-derived CDR1 and CDR2 are MGHRA and YSYEKL. The CDR3 sequence is CASSQDSGGHTGELFF. DNA for the CDR3: TGCGCCAGCAGCCAAGATAGCGGGGGACACACCGGGGAGCTGTTTTTT.

The V call is TRBV7-3, the J call TRBJ1-1; no definite D call. The V gene's germline CDR1 is SGHTA and CDR2 FQGTGA. The CDR3 consists of 15 residues. Trimming took off 3 bases at V and 0 bases at J, with 11 bases between the two ends. CDR3 coding DNA: TGTGCCAGCAGCTTTATCAGGAAATTGAACACTGAAGCTTTCTTT. Translated, it gives CASSFIRKLNTEAFF.

This clone was picked up one time. The chain uses TRBV15 and TRBJ2-3, with 8 bases aligning to TRBD2. Germline CDR1 LNHNV, CDR2 YYDKDF (reference sequence). The CDR3 is 15 amino acids. The ends lost 0 bases at V and 4 bases at J; junction bases unmatched: 3. This CDR3 reads CATSRDPGGADTQYF. CDR3 nucleotides: TGTGCCACCAGCAGAGACCCGGGGGGGGCAGATACGCAGTATTTT. Variable domain in full (rest from reference TRBV15 and TRBJ2-3): DAMVIQNPRYQVTQFGKPVTLSCSQTLNHNVMYWYQQKSSQAPKLLFHYYDKDFNNEADTPDNFQSRRPNTSFCFLDIRSPGLGDTAMYLCATSRDPGGADTQYFGPGTRLTVL.

The J gene is TRBJ2-1, the V gene TRBV5-1; 14 nucleotides match TRBD2. CDR1 is SGHRS and CDR2 is YFSETQ in the germline V gene. V lost 4 bases and J lost 8; bases outside the gene matches: 5. The CDR3 covers 15 residues. Here the CDR3 reads CASSPGLAGVDEQFF. The CDR3 nucleotides read TGCGCCAGCAGCCCGGGACTAGCGGGGGTGGATGAGCAGTTCTTC.

The V call is TRBV29-1, the J call TRBJ2-5; the D is unclear. Near its end, the DNA agrees better with TRBJ2-7, so the J call may be wrong. Germline V gives CDR1 SQVTM, CDR2 ANQGSEA. CDR3 length: 11 residues. In DNA form, the CDR3 reads TGCAGCGTGGAGAATCTAGACGAGCAGTACTTC. Protein: CSVENLDEQYF.

The chain links TRBV4-1 to TRBJ1-1; D might be TRBD1 (5 bases). The CDR3 totals 14 residues. V gave up 4 bases and J gave up 0 bases, with 9 bases separating them. Germline V gene sequence: CDR1 MGHRA, CDR2 YSYEKL. In DNA, the CDR3 is TGCGCCAGCAGCCCCAGGGAACTGAACACTGAAGCTTTCTTT. Encoded protein: CASSPRELNTEAFF.

V is TRBV5-1 and J is TRBJ2-7, with D possibly TRBD1 on 6 matching bases. The germline V and J ends were trimmed by 2 bases and 0 bases, with 9 bases remaining between them. CDR1 SGHRS and CDR2 YFSETQ come from the germline V gene. This CDR3 spans 14 amino acids. In DNA form, the CDR3 reads TGCGCCAGCAGCTTCACAGGGAGCTCCTACGAGCAGTACTTC. It is translated as CASSFTGSSYEQYF.

This chain links TRBV19 with TRBJ2-3; a possible D gene is TRBD2 (6 bases). Per the germline V gene, CDR1 is LNHDA and CDR2 is SQIVND (reference sequence). V shed 7 bases and J shed 8 bases, with 19 bases lying between them. The length of the CDR3 is 14 residues. This chain's CDR3 is CASTEQRASVTQYF. In nucleotides, the CDR3 is TGTGCCAGTACCGAGCAGAGAGCTAGCGTTACGCAGTATTTT.